One T cell receptor beta chain is described in this entry. No antigen is known for it. TCRdb's copy holds only in-frame clones and misses some; the assay was immunoSEQ multiplex PCR. The profile shows about 100,000 clones, about 95% of them singletons. The V end lost 7 bases, the J end lost 2 bases, and 20 bases lay between the germline ends. Per germline, CDR1 MDHEN and CDR2 SYDVKM. This CDR3 has 16 residues. The data are from a study of T cells in pancreatic ductal adenocarcinoma. Study-level points and caveats: Results skew toward the minority of patients with early-stage disease. Tumor-versus-blood clonality comparisons may be biased toward lower tumor diversity. Tumor and blood clonality did not differ significantly, about 0.11 versus 0.066.

Surgery without prior neoadjuvant therapy was the treatment of the selected pancreatic ductal adenocarcinoma patients. Sequenced: PBMCs. J is TRBJ2-5 and V is TRBV28; TRBD2 is a possible D gene (5 bases). The clonotype comes from a human donor with pancreatic ductal adenocarcinoma. The CDR3 region has the DNA TGTGCCAGCAACATCTTCGGGGTCAGTACTCAAGAGACCCAGTACTTC. This translates into CASNIFGVSTQETQYF.